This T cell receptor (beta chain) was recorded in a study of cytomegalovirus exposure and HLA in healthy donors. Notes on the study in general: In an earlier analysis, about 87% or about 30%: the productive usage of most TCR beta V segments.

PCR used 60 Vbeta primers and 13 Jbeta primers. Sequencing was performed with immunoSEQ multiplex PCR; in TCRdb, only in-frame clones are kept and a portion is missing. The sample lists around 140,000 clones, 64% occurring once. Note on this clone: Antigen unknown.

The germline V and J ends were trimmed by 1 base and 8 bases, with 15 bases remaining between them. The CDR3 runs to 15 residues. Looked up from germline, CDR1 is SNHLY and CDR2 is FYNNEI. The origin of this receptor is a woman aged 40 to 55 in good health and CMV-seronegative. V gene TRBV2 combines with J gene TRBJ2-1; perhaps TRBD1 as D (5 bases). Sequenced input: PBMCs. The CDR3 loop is CASSEGGRPEDEQFF. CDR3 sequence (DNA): TGTGCCAGCAGTGAAGGGGGCCGCCCCGAGGATGAGCAGTTCTTC. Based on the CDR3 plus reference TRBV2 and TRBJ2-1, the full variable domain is EPEVTQTPSHQVTQMGQEVILRCVPISNHLYFYWYRQILGQKVEFLVSFYNNEISEKSEIFDDQFSVERPDGSNFTLKIRSTKLEDSAMYFCASSEGGRPEDEQFFGPGTRLTVL.